This entry concerns a single T cell receptor (beta chain). The treatment here: oral pan-JAK inhibitor, 5-10 mg twice daily. This sample was taken from a study of CD8+ T cells in alopecia areata. RNA extraction and reverse transcription yielded cDNA as sequencing template. The data were produced by immunoSEQ multiplex PCR, yet TCRdb's version contains in-frame clones alone and is incomplete. The data contain some 150,000 clones, around four fifths of them singletons. Germline-derived CDR1 and CDR2 are LGHNA and YSLEER. Trimming removed 2 bases from V and 0 bases from J, with 11 bases in between. CDR3 length equals 17 residues.

This chain links TRBV4-3 with TRBJ2-6, with D perhaps TRBD1 (5 bases). This TCR was sampled from a human donor with alopecia areata. Sequenced material: CD8+ T cells sorted from blood, taken at week 4, from a patient treated with tofacitinib. CDR3 sequence (DNA): TGCGCCAGCAGCCAATTCAGGGTAATCTCTGGGGCCAACGTCCTGACTTTC. Its protein product is CASSQFRVISGANVLTF.